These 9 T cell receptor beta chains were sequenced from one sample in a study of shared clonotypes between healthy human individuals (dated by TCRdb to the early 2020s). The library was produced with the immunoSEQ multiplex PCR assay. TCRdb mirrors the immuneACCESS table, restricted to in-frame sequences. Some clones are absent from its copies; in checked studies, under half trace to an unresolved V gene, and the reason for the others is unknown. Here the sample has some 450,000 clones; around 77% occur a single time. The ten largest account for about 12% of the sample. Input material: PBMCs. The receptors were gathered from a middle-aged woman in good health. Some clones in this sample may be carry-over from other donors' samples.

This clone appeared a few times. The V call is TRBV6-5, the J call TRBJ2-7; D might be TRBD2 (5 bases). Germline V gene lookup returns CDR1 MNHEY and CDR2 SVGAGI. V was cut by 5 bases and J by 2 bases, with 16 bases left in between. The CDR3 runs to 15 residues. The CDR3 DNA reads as TGTGCCAGCAGTCCTTCGGGTAGCGTCCCCTACGAGCAGTACTTC. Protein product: CASSPSGSVPYEQYF.

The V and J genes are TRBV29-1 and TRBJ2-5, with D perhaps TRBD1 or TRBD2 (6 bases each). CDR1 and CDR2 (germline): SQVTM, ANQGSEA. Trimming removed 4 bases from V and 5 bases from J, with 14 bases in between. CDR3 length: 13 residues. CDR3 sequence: CSVVQGGGETQYF. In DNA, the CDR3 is TGCAGCGTTGTACAGGGAGGCGGGGAGACCCAGTACTTC.

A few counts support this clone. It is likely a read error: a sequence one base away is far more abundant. This CDR3 is CSGPLRRDREDEELFF. For the CDR3, the DNA is TGCAGCGGTCCTCTCCGCCGGGACAGGGAGGACGAAGAACTGTTTTTT. The genes are TRBV29-1 and TRBJ1-4; 9 nucleotides line up with TRBD1. With V trimmed by 7 bases and J by 12 bases, 21 bases remained unmatched. Germline V gene data show CDR1 as SQVTM and CDR2 as ANQGSEA. This CDR3 is built from 16 residues.

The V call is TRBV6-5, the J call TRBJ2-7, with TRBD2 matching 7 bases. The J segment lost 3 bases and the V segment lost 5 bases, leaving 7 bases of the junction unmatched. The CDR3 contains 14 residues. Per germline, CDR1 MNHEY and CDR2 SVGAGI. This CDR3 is CASSRASGHYEQYF. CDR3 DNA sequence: TGTGCCAGCAGTAGGGCTAGCGGACACTACGAGCAGTACTTC.

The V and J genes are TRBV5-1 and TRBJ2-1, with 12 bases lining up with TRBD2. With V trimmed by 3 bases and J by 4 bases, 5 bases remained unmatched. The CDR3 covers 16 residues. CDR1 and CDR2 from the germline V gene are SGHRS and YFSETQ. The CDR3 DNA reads TGCGCCAGCAGCTCCTTGACTAGCGGGAGTTACAATGAGCAGTTCTTC. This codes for CASSSLTSGSYNEQFF.

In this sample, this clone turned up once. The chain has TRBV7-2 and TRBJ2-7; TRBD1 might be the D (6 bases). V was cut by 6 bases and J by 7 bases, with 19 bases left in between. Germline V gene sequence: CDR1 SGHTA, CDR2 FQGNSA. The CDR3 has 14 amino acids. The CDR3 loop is CASRTTGYLREQYF. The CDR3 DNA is TGTGCCAGCAGGACAACAGGGTACCTACGAGAGCAGTACTTC. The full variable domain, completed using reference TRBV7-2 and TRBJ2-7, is GAGVSQSPSNKVTEKGKDVELRCDPISGHTALYWYRQSLGQGLEFLIYFQGNSAPDKSGLPSDRFSAERTGGSVSTLTIQRTQQEDSAVYLCASRTTGYLREQYFGPGTRLTVT.

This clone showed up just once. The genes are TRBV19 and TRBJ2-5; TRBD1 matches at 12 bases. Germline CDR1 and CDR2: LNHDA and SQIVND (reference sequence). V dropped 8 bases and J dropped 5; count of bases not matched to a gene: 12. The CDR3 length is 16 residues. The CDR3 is CASSLGTGGAGETQYF. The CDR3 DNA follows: TGTGCCAGTTCGTTAGGGACAGGGGGCGCCGGGGAGACCCAGTACTTC.

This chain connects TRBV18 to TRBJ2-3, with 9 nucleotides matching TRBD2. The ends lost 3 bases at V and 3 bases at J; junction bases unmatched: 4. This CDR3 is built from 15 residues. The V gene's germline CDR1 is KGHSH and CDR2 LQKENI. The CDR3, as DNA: TGTGCCAGCTCACCGCGGCGGGAGGGAACAGATACGCAGTATTTT. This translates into CASSPRREGTDTQYF.

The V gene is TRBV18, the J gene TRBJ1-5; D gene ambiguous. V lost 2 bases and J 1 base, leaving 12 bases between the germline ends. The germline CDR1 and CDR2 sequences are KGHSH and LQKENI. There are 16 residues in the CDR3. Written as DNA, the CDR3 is TGTGCCAGCTCACCATATGGGGAATCAAGCAATCAGCCCCAGCATTTT. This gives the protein CASSPYGESSNQPQHF.